This record covers a single T cell receptor (beta chain). The CDR3 totals 15 residues. Germline assignment: CDR1 ENHRY and CDR2 SYGVKD. The V end was cut by 10 bases, the J end by 2 bases, with 19 bases between. Template switching added a universal primer site; cDNA carried unique molecular identifiers. Using its own MiXCR run on the 5' RACE reads, TCRdb lists one record per CDR3 protein. Found here are approximately 620,000 distinct CDR3 sequences, 8.5% to 9.5% of them singletons; the top ten hold 0.85% to 1%. The sample is drawn from a study of identical twins. These data also formed part of another study, on yellow fever vaccine responses in identical twins.

Sequencing input: PBMCs. The rearrangement links TRBV10-3 to TRBJ2-3, with D perhaps matching TRBD2 (5 bases). This clonotype was sampled from a young woman in good health. In DNA, the CDR3 is TGTGCCACACGGGTGGGGAGCGGTTACACAGATACGCAGTATTTT. Translating gives CATRVGSGYTDTQYF.